This is a list of T cell receptor beta chains from one sample in a study of OX40 agonist ivuxolimab in advanced cancers. Using immunoSEQ multiplex PCR, the repertoire was profiled, and TCRdb retains in-frame clones only, with some absent. The sample records approximately 46,000 clones, 60% to 80% being singletons. Here the sequenced sample was CD4+ or CD8+ T cells sorted from blood, taken in a trial of the OX40 agonist ivuxolimab. The receptors derive from an adult with an advanced solid tumor such as melanoma, head and neck, liver or kidney cancer. The CDR3 runs from the conserved cysteine through the conserved F or W. D genes are given only for firm matches. Some rows mark clone size as missing; the rest say once, few, many or name a class of expanded clone.

D gene	clone size	V gene	J gene	CDR3 protein	CDR3 DNA
TRBD2	-	TRBV19	TRBJ2-1	CASSIDTTSGRANGEQFF	TGTGCCAGTAGTATAGATACAACTAGCGGGAGGGCCAACGGCGAGCAGTTCTTC
-	-	TRBV27	TRBJ2-2	CASRFNTGELFF	TGTGCCAGCAGATTTAACACCGGGGAGCTGTTTTTT
TRBD1	-	TRBV7-9	TRBJ1-4	CASSRDRGLRKTIEKLFF	TGTGCCAGCAGCCGTGACAGGGGGCTGCGAAAAACAATCGAAAAACTGTTTTTT
TRBD1	once	TRBV5-1	TRBJ2-1	CASSLGGFTYNEQFF	TGCGCCAGCAGCCTAGGGGGCTTCACCTACAATGAGCAGTTCTTC
TRBD1	-	TRBV15	TRBJ2-5	CATSRGQGSTETQYF	TGTGCCACCAGCAGGGGACAGGGGAGTACGGAGACCCAGTACTTC
-	-	TRBV7-8	TRBJ2-1	CASSSVIDEQFF	TGTGCCAGCAGCTCCGTTATTGATGAGCAGTTCTTC
-	-	TRBV7-9	TRBJ2-4	CASSLVVGENIQYF	TGTGCCAGCAGCTTAGTAGTTGGCGAAAACATTCAGTACTTC
TRBD2	-	TRBV11-1	TRBJ2-1	CASRRPGLAGGPGNEQFF	TGTGCCAGCAGAAGGCCGGGACTAGCGGGAGGGCCGGGGAATGAGCAGTTCTTC
-	-	TRBV2	TRBJ1-1	CASSELGVNTEAFF	TGTGCCAGCAGTGAACTGGGGGTGAACACTGAAGCTTTCTTT
-	-	TRBV19	TRBJ2-7	CASSIWGDEQYF	TGTGCCAGTAGTATTTGGGGCGACGAGCAGTACTTC
-	once	TRBV18	TRBJ1-3	CASSPYDSSSGNTIYF	TGTGCCAGCTCACCATATGACAGCAGCTCTGGAAACACCATATATTTT
TRBD1	-	TRBV5-4	TRBJ1-1	CASSPDRADREAFF	TGTGCCAGCAGCCCGGACAGGGCGGATAGGGAAGCTTTCTTT
-	-	TRBV6-5	TRBJ2-7	CASSYTLAGYEQYF	TGTGCCAGCAGTTATACTTTGGCGGGCTACGAGCAGTACTTC
-	once	TRBV18	TRBJ1-2	CASSPGPNYGYTF	TGTGCCAGCTCACCGGGGCCTAACTATGGCTACACCTTC
TRBD2	-	TRBV28	TRBJ2-3	CASSRGGLAAQWQYF	TGTGCCAGCAGTCGCGGGGGACTAGCGGCACAGTGGCAGTATTTT